Below are 12 T cell receptor beta chains sequenced from a single sample in a study of regulatory T cells in long-lasting Graves disease. Documented time point: newly diagnosed GD, antithyroid drugs for less than 3 months. PBMCs provided the RNA from which the TCR library was made. Construction of TCR beta libraries relied on iRepertoire HTBI primers and on Arm-PCR targeting CDR3 regions. A single record per CDR3 protein comes from TCRdb applying MiXCR to the multiplex PCR reads. The table has 400,000 to 450,000 distinct CDR3 sequences, about 17% seen once; the top ten hold roughly 10%. The data were also submitted as part of a second study, on T cells in Graves' hyperthyroidism and ophthalmopathy.

The sequenced sample was peripheral blood mononuclear cells (PBMCs), obtained at new diagnosis, from a patient treated with antithyroid drugs. Receptors originate from a woman aged 25 to 39 with Graves disease.

On this clonotype: A far bigger clonotype differs at one base, so this is likely a read error. V gene TRBV11-2 combines with J gene TRBJ1-1; a possible D gene is TRBD1 (5 bases). CDR1 and CDR2 (germline): SGHAT, FQNNGV. CDR3 length: 13 amino acids. CDR3 sequence reads: CASSPSGPPKSHF. The CDR3 DNA follows: TGTGCCAGCAGTCCTTCGGGACCGCCGAAATCCCACTTT.

This clonotype was detected many times. The rearrangement links TRBV27 to TRBJ1-5; D is possibly TRBD1 (6 bases). V lost 5 bases, J lost 6 bases, and 11 bases lay in between. The CDR3 consists of 13 residues. Germline CDR1 MNHEY, CDR2 SMNVEV (reference sequence). This CDR3 reads CASSGGQGQPQHF. The CDR3 coding sequence is TGTGCCAGCAGTGGGGGGCAAGGTCAGCCCCAGCATTTT.

To note about this clonotype: With a far larger clone one base away, a read error is the likely cause. This rearrangement joins TRBV11-2 to TRBJ2-1; possibly TRBD1 for D (6 bases). The CDR3 runs to 20 residues. In germline, CDR1 is SGHAT, CDR2 FQNNGV. The V end was cut by 8 bases, the J end by 1 base, with 30 bases between. The CDR3 region is CASSLGTRGTSMGSYNEQFF. The CDR3 nucleotides read TGTGCCAGCTCCCTGGGTACAAGAGGGACATCAATGGGGTCCTACAATGAGCAGTTCTTC.

About this clonotype: This likely came from a read error, as a far larger clone is one base away. CDR3 sequence: CASSARGQTQYF. The DNA for the CDR3 is TGTGCCAGCAGTGCAAGGGGACAGACCCAGTACTTC. This chain joins TRBV2 and TRBJ2-3; either TRBD1 or TRBD2 may fit D (5 bases each). The J call may be faulty, since TRBJ2-5 better matches the DNA end. The CDR3 loop spans 12 amino acids. Germline V lookup: CDR1 SNHLY, CDR2 FYNNEI.

V usage is TRBV13 and J usage is TRBJ2-1, with D possibly matching TRBD2 (5 bases). Trimming removed 0 bases from V and 8 bases from J, with 17 bases in between. Germline V gene lookup returns CDR1 PRHDT and CDR2 FYEKMQ (reference sequence). The CDR3 extends over 16 amino acids. CDR3 sequence reads: CASSLGRTEFFDEQFF. The DNA of the CDR3 is TGTGCCAGCAGCTTAGGCAGGACTGAGTTTTTCGATGAGCAGTTCTTC.

This clonotype was counted at least ten times. The CDR3 coding sequence is TGTGCCAGCAGTAACCTCACAGGGGTGGTAACTGAAGCTTTCTTT. It translates to CASSNLTGVVTEAFF. J is TRBJ1-1 and V is TRBV27; 7 nucleotides line up with TRBD1. The CDR3 is 15 amino acids. Germline loops: CDR1 MNHEY, CDR2 SMNVEV (reference sequence). The V segment lost 5 bases and the J segment 5 bases; nucleotides outside the gene matches: 11.

The chain links TRBV19 to TRBJ2-7, with D unresolved. V lost 10 bases and J 1 base, leaving 8 bases between the germline ends. The CDR3 is made up of 11 amino acids. The germline V gene encodes CDR1 LNHDA and CDR2 SQIVND (reference sequence). The CDR3 is CAILRSYEQYF. In DNA form, the CDR3 reads TGTGCCATCCTCAGGTCCTACGAGCAGTACTTC.

This clonotype was detected ten times or more. CDR3: CASSLSTGIGYGYTF. Written as DNA, the CDR3 is TGTGCCAGCAGTCTCTCAACGGGGATCGGCTATGGCTACACCTTC. The chain couples TRBV6-1 to TRBJ1-2; D not resolved. With 5 bases removed from V and 4 bases from J, the gap between germline ends came to 17 bases. Germline lookup yields CDR1 MNHNS and CDR2 SASEGT. This CDR3 has 15 residues.

J is TRBJ1-6 and V is TRBV27; TRBD1 matches at 9 bases. V gave up 4 bases and J gave up 4 bases; unmatched junction bases: 8. The V gene's germline CDR1 is MNHEY and CDR2 SMNVEV (reference sequence). The CDR3 is 17 residues long. The CDR3 reads CASSSGTGSLYNSPLHF. Written as DNA, the CDR3 is TGTGCCAGCAGTTCCGGGACAGGGTCGCTTTATAATTCACCCCTCCACTTT.

The table lists this clonotype with many counts. This chain joins TRBV20-1 and TRBJ2-5, with 7 bases lining up with TRBD2. This CDR3 spans 14 amino acids. CDR1 is DFQATT, CDR2 SNEGSKA, per germline (reference sequence). Trimming cost V 3 bases and J 6 bases; bases outside gene matches: 10. For the CDR3, the DNA is TGCAGTGCTAGTAAGGCGGGAGTGTCGAAGACCCAGTACTTC. It is translated as CSASKAGVSKTQYF.

This clonotype was found many times. V and J are TRBV7-9 and TRBJ2-7; 7 nucleotides match TRBD2. This CDR3 spans 12 amino acids. Trimming cost V 3 bases and J 9 bases; bases outside gene matches: 5. Germline V gene lookup returns CDR1 SEHNR and CDR2 FQNEAQ (reference sequence). As DNA, the CDR3 is TGTGCCAGCAGCTTCGCGGGAGACGCGCAGTACTTC. It specifies CASSFAGDAQYF.

This clonotype was found once. The gene calls are TRBV12-3 or TRBV12-4 and TRBJ2-1, with D possibly TRBD2 on 5 matching bases. Trimming left V 8 bases short and J 5 bases short, with 16 bases between. The CDR3 loop spans 14 amino acids. The CDR3 nucleotides read TGTGCCAGCGTCTTTCGACTATCAGACAATGAGCAGTTCTTC. As protein: CASVFRLSDNEQFF.